The source of this T cell receptor (beta chain) is a study of cytomegalovirus exposure and HLA in healthy donors. Study in general: An earlier analysis identified some 110 million unique TCR beta sequences in 150 million to 200 million T cells. Study-wide results and caveats: Testing in vitro showed three CMV-associated chains specific for CMV antigens. Later on, analysis showed that most CMV-associated TCR beta chains appeared to be HLA-restricted.

This clone was found once. Its antigen is still unknown. The PCR ran on 60 Vbeta and 13 Jbeta primers. The data were produced by immunoSEQ multiplex PCR, yet TCRdb's version contains in-frame clones alone and is incomplete. The data contain over 150,000 clones, 68% of them seen just once; the ten biggest clones take up approximately 2.8%. J gave up 3 bases and V 6 bases, and 4 bases lay outside the gene matches. This CDR3 spans 13 amino acids. Germline CDR1 is SGDLS and CDR2 is YYNGEE. The sequenced sample consisted of PBMCs. The sequence was collected from a middle-aged woman in good health and CMV-seropositive. V gene TRBV9 combines with J gene TRBJ2-3, with TRBD2 matching over 7 bases. The CDR3 coding sequence is TGTGCCAGCATTGGGGGGGGGACAGATACGCAGTATTTT. This sequence encodes CASIGGGTDTQYF. Looking up the rest from reference TRBV9 and TRBJ2-3 gives the full variable domain: DSGVTQTPKHLITATGQRVTLRCSPRSGDLSVYWYQQSLDQGLQFLIQYYNGEERAKGNILERFSAQQFPDLHSELNLSSLELGDSALYFCASIGGGTDTQYFGPGTRLTVL.